This T cell receptor (beta chain) was documented in a study of response to subunit inactivated influenza vaccine. Whole-study findings and limits: It was suggested by the authors that few new T cells are recruited by each seasonal influenza vaccination.

TCRdb itself ran the RT-PCR reads through MiXCR, one entry per CDR3 protein. This repertoire shows hundreds of thousands of distinct CDR3 sequences, 14% found once; its top ten account for 6.5% to 8%. This clonotype was seen a handful of times. Antigen specificity is unknown. This sample comprised PBMCs from blood, obtained approximately 15 days before vaccination. The sequence was obtained from a man aged 50-59 years who received an inactivated influenza vaccine.

CDR3 in amino acids: CASRPTPFQGVGTEAFF. DNA for the CDR3: TGTGCCAGCAGGCCTACCCCATTCCAGGGCGTCGGCACTGAAGCTTTCTTT. J is TRBJ1-1 and V is TRBV6-1, with D perhaps TRBD1 (5 bases). Per germline, CDR1 MNHNS and CDR2 SASEGT. The germline V and J ends were trimmed by 6 bases and 4 bases, with 24 bases remaining between them. The CDR3 consists of 17 residues.